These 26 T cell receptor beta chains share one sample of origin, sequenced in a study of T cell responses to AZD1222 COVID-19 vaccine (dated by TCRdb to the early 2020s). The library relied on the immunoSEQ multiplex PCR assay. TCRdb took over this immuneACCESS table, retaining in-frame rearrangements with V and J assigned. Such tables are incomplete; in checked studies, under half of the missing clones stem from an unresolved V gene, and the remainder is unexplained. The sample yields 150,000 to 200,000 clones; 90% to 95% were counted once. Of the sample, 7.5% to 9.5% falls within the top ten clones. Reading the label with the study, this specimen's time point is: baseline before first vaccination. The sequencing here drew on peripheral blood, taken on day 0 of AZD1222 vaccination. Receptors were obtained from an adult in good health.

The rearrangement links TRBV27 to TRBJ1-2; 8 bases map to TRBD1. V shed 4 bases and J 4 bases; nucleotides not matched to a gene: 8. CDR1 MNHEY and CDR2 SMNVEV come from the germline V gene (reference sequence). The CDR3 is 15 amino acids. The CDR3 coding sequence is TGTGCCAGCAGTTCTCCCGGGACAGGCAGCTATGGCTACACCTTC. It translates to CASSSPGTGSYGYTF.

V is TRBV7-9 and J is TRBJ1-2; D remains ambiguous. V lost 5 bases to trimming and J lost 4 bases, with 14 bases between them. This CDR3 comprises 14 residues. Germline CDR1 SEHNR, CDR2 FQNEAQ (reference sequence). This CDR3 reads CASSEGTDPYGYTF. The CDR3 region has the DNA TGTGCCAGCAGCGAGGGTACGGACCCCTATGGCTACACCTTC.

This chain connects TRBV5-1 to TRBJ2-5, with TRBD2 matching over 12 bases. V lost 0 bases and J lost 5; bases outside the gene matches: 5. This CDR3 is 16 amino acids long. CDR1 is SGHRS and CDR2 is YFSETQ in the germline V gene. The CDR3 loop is CASSLEPLAGGETQYF. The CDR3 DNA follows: TGCGCCAGCAGCTTGGAGCCCCTAGCGGGAGGGGAGACCCAGTACTTC.

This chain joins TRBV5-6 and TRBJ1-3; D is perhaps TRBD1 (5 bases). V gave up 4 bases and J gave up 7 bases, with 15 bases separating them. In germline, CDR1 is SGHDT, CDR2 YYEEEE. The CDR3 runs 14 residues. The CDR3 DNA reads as TGTGCCAGCAGCGCCGGGACTCCCGGTAACACCATATATTTT. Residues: CASSAGTPGNTIYF.

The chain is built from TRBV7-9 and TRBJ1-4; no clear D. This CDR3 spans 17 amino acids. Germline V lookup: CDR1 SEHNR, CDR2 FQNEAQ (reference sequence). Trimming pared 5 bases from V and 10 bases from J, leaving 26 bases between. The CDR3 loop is CASSTSPPEGEHGKLFF. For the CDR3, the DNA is TGTGCCAGCAGCACAAGCCCCCCCGAGGGAGAACACGGAAAACTGTTTTTT.

The CDR3 nucleotides are TGTGCCAGCGGCCAAAGGAGGGTCCTAGAGACCCAGTACTTC. It specifies CASGQRRVLETQYF. This rearrangement joins TRBV6-2 or TRBV6-3 to TRBJ2-5, with D perhaps matching TRBD2 (6 bases). Trimming pared 8 bases from V and 4 bases from J, leaving 17 bases between. The CDR3 spans 14 residues. Germline values: CDR1 MNHEY, CDR2 SVGEGT.

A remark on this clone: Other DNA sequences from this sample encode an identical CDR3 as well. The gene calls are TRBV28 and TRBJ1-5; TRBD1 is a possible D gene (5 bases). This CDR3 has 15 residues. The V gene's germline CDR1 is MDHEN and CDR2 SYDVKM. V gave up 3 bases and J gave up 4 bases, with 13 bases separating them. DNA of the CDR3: TGTGCCAGCAGTTTGTCGTTGGCAGGGAATCAGCCCCAGCATTTT. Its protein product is CASSLSLAGNQPQHF. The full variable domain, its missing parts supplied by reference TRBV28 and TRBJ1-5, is DVKVTQSSRYLVKRTGEKVFLECVQDMDHENMFWYRQDPGLGLRLIYFSYDVKMKEKGDIPEGYSVSREKKERFSLILESASTNQTSMYLCASSLSLAGNQPQHFGDGTRLSIL.

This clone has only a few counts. In nucleotides, the CDR3 is TGCGCCAGCAGCCAAGATTGGGACGGAGCCTACGAGCAGTACTTC. Translated, it gives CASSQDWDGAYEQYF. The V gene is TRBV4-1, the J gene TRBJ2-7; TRBD1 or TRBD2 may be the D gene (5 bases each). V lost 0 bases to trimming and J lost 2 bases, with 11 bases between them. The CDR3 consists of 15 residues. CDR1 and CDR2 from the germline V gene are MGHRA and YSYEKL.

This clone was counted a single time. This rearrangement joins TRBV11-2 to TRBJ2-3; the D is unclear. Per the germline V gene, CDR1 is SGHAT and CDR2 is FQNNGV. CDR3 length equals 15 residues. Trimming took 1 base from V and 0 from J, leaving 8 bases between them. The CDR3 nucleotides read TGTGCCAGCAGCTTAGTCGTGGTCAGCACAGATACGCAGTATTTT. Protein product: CASSLVVVSTDTQYF.

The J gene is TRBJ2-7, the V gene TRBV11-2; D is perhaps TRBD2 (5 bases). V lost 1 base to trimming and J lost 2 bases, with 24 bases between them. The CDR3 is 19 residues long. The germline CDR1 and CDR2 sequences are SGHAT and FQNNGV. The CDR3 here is CASSLVLSLGSALTYEQYF. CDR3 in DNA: TGTGCCAGCAGCTTAGTGCTTAGCCTGGGTAGCGCGTTGACCTACGAGCAGTACTTC. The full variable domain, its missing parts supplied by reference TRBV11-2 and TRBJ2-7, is EAGVAQSPRYKIIEKRQSVAFWCNPISGHATLYWYQQILGQGPKLLIQFQNNGVVDDSQLPKDRFSAERLKGVDSTLKIQPAKLEDSAVYLCASSLVLSLGSALTYEQYFGPGTRLTVT.

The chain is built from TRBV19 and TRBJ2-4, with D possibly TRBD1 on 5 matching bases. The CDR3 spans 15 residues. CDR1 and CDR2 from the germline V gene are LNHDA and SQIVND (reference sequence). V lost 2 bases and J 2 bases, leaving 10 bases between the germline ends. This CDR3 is CASSITDKTKNIQYF. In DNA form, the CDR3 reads TGTGCCAGTAGTATAACGGACAAGACCAAAAACATTCAGTACTTC.

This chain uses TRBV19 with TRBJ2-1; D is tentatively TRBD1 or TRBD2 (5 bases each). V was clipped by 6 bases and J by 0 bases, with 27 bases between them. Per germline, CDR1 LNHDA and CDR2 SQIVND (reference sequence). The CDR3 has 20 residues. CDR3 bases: TGTGCCAGTAGGTTAAGACCCGGGACCACCCAGAAGGTCTCCTACAATGAGCAGTTCTTC. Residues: CASRLRPGTTQKVSYNEQFF.

CDR3 protein: CAWKGEEKLFF. DNA for the CDR3: TGTGCCTGGAAAGGAGAGGAAAAACTGTTTTTT. J is TRBJ1-4 and V is TRBV30; D remains ambiguous. The CDR3 runs 11 residues. The germline V gene encodes CDR1 GTSNPN and CDR2 SVGIG (reference sequence). V gave up 4 bases and J gave up 8 bases, with 8 bases separating them.

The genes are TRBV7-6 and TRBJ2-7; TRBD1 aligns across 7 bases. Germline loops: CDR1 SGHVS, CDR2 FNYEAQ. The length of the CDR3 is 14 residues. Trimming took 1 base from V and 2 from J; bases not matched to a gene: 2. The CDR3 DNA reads TGTGCCAGCAGCTTAGGGGGGACAGCCTACGAGCAGTACTTC. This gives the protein CASSLGGTAYEQYF.

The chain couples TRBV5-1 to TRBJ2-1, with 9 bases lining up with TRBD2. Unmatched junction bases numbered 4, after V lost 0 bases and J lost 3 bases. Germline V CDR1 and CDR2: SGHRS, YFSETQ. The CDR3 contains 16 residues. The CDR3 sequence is CASSLALAGHYNEQFF. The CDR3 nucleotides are TGCGCCAGCAGCTTGGCTCTAGCGGGACACTACAATGAGCAGTTCTTC.

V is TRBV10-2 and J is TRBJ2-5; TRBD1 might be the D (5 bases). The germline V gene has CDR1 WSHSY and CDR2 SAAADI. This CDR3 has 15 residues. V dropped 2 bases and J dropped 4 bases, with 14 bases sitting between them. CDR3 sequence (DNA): TGCGCCAGCAGTGAGGTGGACATCCAAGGAGAGACCCAGTACTTC. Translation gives CASSEVDIQGETQYF.

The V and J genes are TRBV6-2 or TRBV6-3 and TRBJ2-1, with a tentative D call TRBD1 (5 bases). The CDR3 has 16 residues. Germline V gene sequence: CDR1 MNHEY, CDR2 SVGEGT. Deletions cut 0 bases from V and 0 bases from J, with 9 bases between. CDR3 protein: CASSYSEQVSYNEQFF. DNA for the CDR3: TGTGCCAGCAGTTACTCGGAACAGGTCTCCTACAATGAGCAGTTCTTC.

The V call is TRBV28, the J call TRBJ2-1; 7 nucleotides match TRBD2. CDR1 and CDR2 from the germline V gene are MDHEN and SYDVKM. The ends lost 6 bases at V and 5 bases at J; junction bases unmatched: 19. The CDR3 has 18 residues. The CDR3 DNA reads TGTGCCAGCAGCCCCCGGGACTATCACTGGACTTCGGACAATGAGCAGTTCTTC. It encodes CASSPRDYHWTSDNEQFF.

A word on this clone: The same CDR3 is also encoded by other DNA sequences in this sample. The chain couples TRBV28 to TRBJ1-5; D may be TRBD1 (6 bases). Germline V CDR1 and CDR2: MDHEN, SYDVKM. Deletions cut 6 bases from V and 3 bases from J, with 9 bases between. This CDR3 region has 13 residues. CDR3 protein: CASRPGANQPQHF. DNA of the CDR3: TGTGCCAGCAGGCCGGGGGCCAATCAGCCCCAGCATTTT. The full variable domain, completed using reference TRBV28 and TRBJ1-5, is DVKVTQSSRYLVKRTGEKVFLECVQDMDHENMFWYRQDPGLGLRLIYFSYDVKMKEKGDIPEGYSVSREKKERFSLILESASTNQTSMYLCASRPGANQPQHFGDGTRLSIL.

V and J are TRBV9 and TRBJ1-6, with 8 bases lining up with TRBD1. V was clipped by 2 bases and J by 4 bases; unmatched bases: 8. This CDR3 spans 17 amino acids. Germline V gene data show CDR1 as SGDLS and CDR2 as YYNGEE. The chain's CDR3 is CASSVNRGDRYNSPLHF. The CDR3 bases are TGTGCCAGCAGCGTGAACAGGGGGGACAGGTATAATTCACCCCTCCACTTT.

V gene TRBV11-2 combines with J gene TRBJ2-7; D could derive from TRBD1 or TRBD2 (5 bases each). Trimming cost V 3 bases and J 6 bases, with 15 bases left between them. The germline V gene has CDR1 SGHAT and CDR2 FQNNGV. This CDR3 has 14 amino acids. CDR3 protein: CASSLGPERGEQYF. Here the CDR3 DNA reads TGTGCCAGCAGCTTGGGACCCGAACGGGGCGAGCAGTACTTC.

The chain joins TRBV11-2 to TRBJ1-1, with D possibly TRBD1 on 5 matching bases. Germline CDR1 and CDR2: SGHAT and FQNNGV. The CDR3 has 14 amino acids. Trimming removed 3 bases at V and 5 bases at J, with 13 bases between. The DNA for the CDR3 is TGTGCCAGCAGCTTGCGGACCGCAGGGACTGAAGCTTTCTTT. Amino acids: CASSLRTAGTEAFF.

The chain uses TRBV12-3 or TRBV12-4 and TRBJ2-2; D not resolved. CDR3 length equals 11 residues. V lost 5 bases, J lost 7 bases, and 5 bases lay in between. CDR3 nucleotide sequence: TGTGCCAGCAGTCCCCGCGGGGAGCTGTTTTTT. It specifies CASSPRGELFF.

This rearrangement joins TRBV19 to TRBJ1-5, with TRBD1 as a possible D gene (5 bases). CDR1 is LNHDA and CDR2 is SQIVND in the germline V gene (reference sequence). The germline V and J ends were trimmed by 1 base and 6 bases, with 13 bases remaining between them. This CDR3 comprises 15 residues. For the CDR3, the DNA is TGTGCCAGTAGTATAGGGGGGGATTCGGGTCAGCCCCAGCATTTT. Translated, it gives CASSIGGDSGQPQHF.

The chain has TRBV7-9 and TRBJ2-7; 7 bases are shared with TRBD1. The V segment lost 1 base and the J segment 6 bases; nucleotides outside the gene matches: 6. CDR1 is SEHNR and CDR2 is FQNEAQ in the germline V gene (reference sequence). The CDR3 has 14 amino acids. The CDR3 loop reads CASSLVGQVGEQYF. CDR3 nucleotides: TGTGCCAGCAGCTTAGTAGGACAGGTGGGCGAGCAGTACTTC.

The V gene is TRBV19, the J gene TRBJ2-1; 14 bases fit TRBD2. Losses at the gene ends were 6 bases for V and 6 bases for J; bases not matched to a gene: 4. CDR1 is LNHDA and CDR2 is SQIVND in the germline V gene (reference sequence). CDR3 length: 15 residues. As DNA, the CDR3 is TGTGCCAGTAGCCAGACTAGCGGGAGGGCCAATGAGCAGTTCTTC. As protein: CASSQTSGRANEQFF.